Listed here are 26 T cell receptor beta chains from one sample, sequenced in a study of blood T cell repertoires in COVID-19. TCRdb's copy holds only in-frame clones and misses some; the assay was immunoSEQ multiplex PCR. The table includes roughly 110,000 clones, more than 75% detected once. The source material was peripheral blood. The receptors were sampled from a woman aged 40 to 50 with acute or convalescent COVID-19.

This clone was seen just once. This chain uses TRBV4-1 with TRBJ2-3; 9 nucleotides line up with TRBD2. The germline CDR1 and CDR2 sequences are MGHRA and YSYEKL. The ends lost 0 bases at V and 8 bases at J; junction bases unmatched: 9. The CDR3 runs to 16 residues. The chain's CDR3 is CASSQDSGGHLGTQYF. For the CDR3, the DNA is TGCGCCAGCAGCCAAGACAGCGGGGGGCATCTAGGTACGCAGTATTTT.

CDR3 DNA sequence: TGTGCCAGCAGTGTCTCAACATTCACTGAAGCTTTCTTT. It codes for CASSVSTFTEAFF. V usage is TRBV2 and J usage is TRBJ1-1; D gene uncertain. CDR1 and CDR2 from the germline V gene are SNHLY and FYNNEI. The V end lost 4 bases, the J end lost 4 bases, and 10 bases lay between the germline ends. CDR3 length: 13 amino acids.

The chain has TRBV29-1 and TRBJ1-2; tentative D call: TRBD1 (5 bases). The V gene's germline CDR1 is SQVTM and CDR2 ANQGSEA. The CDR3 has 11 amino acids. With 6 bases removed from V and 7 bases from J, the gap between germline ends came to 12 bases. The CDR3 DNA sequence: TGCAGCGTGGGGGACTTCCGTGGCTACACCTTC. Its protein product is CSVGDFRGYTF.

In the case of this clone: The sample has other DNA sequences that encode this CDR3 too. V is TRBV6-5 and J is TRBJ2-7; TRBD1 might be the D (5 bases). V lost 5 bases and J 2 bases, leaving 10 bases between the germline ends. The CDR3 has 13 residues. Germline V gene lookup returns CDR1 MNHEY and CDR2 SVGAGI. For the CDR3, the DNA is TGTGCCAGCAGTCTCAGGGAACCCTACGAGCAGTACTTC. Translated, it gives CASSLREPYEQYF.

V usage is TRBV2 and J usage is TRBJ1-3; D is perhaps TRBD1 (5 bases). Trimming stripped 4 bases from V and 0 bases from J, with 16 bases between. CDR1 and CDR2 from the germline V gene are SNHLY and FYNNEI. This CDR3 has 17 residues. In DNA form, the CDR3 reads TGTGCCAGCAGTGGGGGCTGGACTAGCGGCTCTGGAAACACCATATATTTT. It specifies CASSGGWTSGSGNTIYF. The full variable domain, with the rest looked up from reference TRBV2 and TRBJ1-3, is EPEVTQTPSHQVTQMGQEVILRCVPISNHLYFYWYRQILGQKVEFLVSFYNNEISEKSEIFDDQFSVERPDGSNFTLKIRSTKLEDSAMYFCASSGGWTSGSGNTIYFGEGSWLTVV.

CDR3 sequence reads: CASSLTGQGDGELFF. The CDR3 nucleotides are TGTGCCAGCAGTTTGACAGGGCAGGGGGATGGGGAGCTGTTTTTT. The chain combines TRBV28 with TRBJ2-2; TRBD1 matches at 7 bases. Germline V CDR1 and CDR2: MDHEN, SYDVKM. Trimming took 3 bases from V and 8 from J; bases not matched to a gene: 9. The CDR3 runs 15 residues.

The V and J genes are TRBV5-4 and TRBJ1-2; D is perhaps TRBD1 (5 bases). Germline loops: CDR1 SGHNT, CDR2 YYREEE (reference sequence). V was trimmed by 4 bases and J by 1 base, leaving 8 bases between them. The CDR3 runs to 13 residues. DNA of the CDR3: TGTGCCAGCAGCCCGACAGTTAACTATGGCTACACCTTC. This codes for CASSPTVNYGYTF.

The chain couples TRBV18 to TRBJ2-7; TRBD1 might be the D (5 bases). CDR1 and CDR2 (germline): KGHSH, LQKENI. The CDR3 is made up of 14 amino acids. V was trimmed by 4 bases and J by 5 bases, leaving 15 bases between them. The CDR3 sequence is CASSLNQGINEQYF. CDR3 DNA: TGTGCCAGCTCACTAAACCAGGGTATCAACGAGCAGTACTTC. Based on the CDR3 plus reference TRBV18 and TRBJ2-7, the full variable domain is NAGVMQNPRHLVRRRGQEARLRCSPMKGHSHVYWYRQLPEEGLKFMVYLQKENIIDESGMPKERFSAEFPKEGPSILRIQQVVRGDSAAYFCASSLNQGINEQYFGPGTRLTVT.

The CDR3 DNA is TGTGCCAGCAGTAGGCAGGGCAACTATGGCTACACCTTC. Its protein product is CASSRQGNYGYTF. The chain couples TRBV5-8 to TRBJ1-2, with D possibly matching TRBD1 (5 bases). Trimming removed 5 bases at V and 2 bases at J, with 10 bases between. The CDR3 contains 13 residues. From germline, CDR1 is SGHTS and CDR2 YDEGEE.

The table lists this clone with a count of one. The chain recombines TRBV19 with TRBJ1-2; 9 bases fit TRBD1. Trimming at V came to 8 bases and at J to 6 bases, leaving 10 bases not matched to a gene. CDR3 length: 14 amino acids. Germline lookup yields CDR1 LNHDA and CDR2 SQIVND (reference sequence). CDR3 sequence: CASSPPGTGHGYTF. The CDR3 DNA reads as TGTGCCAGTTCCCCTCCGGGGACAGGGCATGGCTACACCTTC.

This rearrangement joins TRBV27 to TRBJ2-7, with 11 nucleotides matching TRBD2. The V segment lost 3 bases and the J segment 2 bases; nucleotides outside the gene matches: 6. The germline V gene has CDR1 MNHEY and CDR2 SMNVEV (reference sequence). This CDR3 is 16 amino acids long. The CDR3 DNA reads TGTGCCAGCAGTTTCGGTATAGCGGGGGGGACCTACGAGCAGTACTTC. Amino acid sequence: CASSFGIAGGTYEQYF.

V usage is TRBV11-3 and J usage is TRBJ2-7, with 7 bases fitting TRBD2. Losses at the gene ends were 5 bases for V and 3 bases for J; bases not matched to a gene: 4. Per germline, CDR1 SGHNT and CDR2 YENEEA. This CDR3 spans 13 amino acids. CDR3 residues: CASSLGLDYEQYF. CDR3 DNA sequence: TGTGCCAGCAGCCTCGGACTAGACTACGAGCAGTACTTC. Complete variable domain (other parts from reference TRBV11-3 and TRBJ2-7): EAGVVQSPRYKIIEKKQPVAFWCNPISGHNTLYWYLQNLGQGPELLIRYENEEAVDDSQLPKDRFSAERLKGVDSTLKIQPAELGDSAVYLCASSLGLDYEQYFGPGTRLTVT.

V gene TRBV4-3 combines with J gene TRBJ1-4; TRBD1 agrees at 7 bases. This CDR3 is 13 amino acids long. Germline values: CDR1 LGHNA, CDR2 YSLEER. The V segment lost 0 bases and the J segment 14 bases; nucleotides outside the gene matches: 6. The CDR3 nucleotides read TGCGCCAGCAGCCAAGAAGTTGGCAGGGGGCTGTTTTTT. It specifies CASSQEVGRGLFF.

This clone has just one count. V usage is TRBV11-2 and J usage is TRBJ1-1; a weak D match, TRBD1 (6 bases). Trimming removed 5 bases at V and 5 bases at J, with 15 bases between. Germline V lookup: CDR1 SGHAT, CDR2 FQNNGV. CDR3 length equals 14 residues. The CDR3 reads CASSLRLTGTEAFF. The CDR3 coding sequence is TGTGCCAGCAGCCTACGACTTACAGGGACTGAAGCTTTCTTT.

The sample holds a few counts of this clone. V and J are TRBV5-4 and TRBJ1-1; 8 nucleotides line up with TRBD1. Germline assignment: CDR1 SGHNT and CDR2 YYREEE (reference sequence). After removal of 9 bases from V and 1 base from J, the junction contained 11 bases not matched to a gene. The CDR3 contains 15 residues. The CDR3 DNA follows: TGTGCCACCAGAGAGGGCGACAGGGGGAACACTGAAGCTTTCTTT. It translates to CATREGDRGNTEAFF. Drawing the rest from reference TRBV5-4 and TRBJ1-1, the complete variable domain is ETGVTQSPTHLIKTRGQQVTLRCSSQSGHNTVSWYQQALGQGPQFIFQYYREEENGRGNFPPRFSGLQFPNYSSELNVNALELDDSALYLCATREGDRGNTEAFFGQGTRLTVV.

This clone was counted a single time. The chain links TRBV7-2 to TRBJ2-1; 9 positions agree with TRBD1. CDR1 SGHTA and CDR2 FQGNSA come from the germline V gene. The CDR3 totals 12 residues. V lost 5 bases to trimming and J lost 9 bases; unmatched junction nucleotides: 2. CDR3 in amino acids: CASSRTGVEQFF. Here the CDR3 DNA reads TGTGCCAGCAGCAGGACAGGGGTTGAGCAGTTCTTC. Full variable domain (remainder filled in from reference TRBV7-2 and TRBJ2-1): GAGVSQSPSNKVTEKGKDVELRCDPISGHTALYWYRQSLGQGLEFLIYFQGNSAPDKSGLPSDRFSAERTGGSVSTLTIQRTQQEDSAVYLCASSRTGVEQFFGPGTRLTVL.

A note on this clone: The same CDR3 can be traced to other DNA sequences in this sample. The CDR3 loop is CASSPLNEKLFF. CDR3 nucleotides: TGTGCCAGCTCACCCCTCAATGAAAAACTGTTTTTT. J is TRBJ1-4 and V is TRBV18; D gene unclear. V was clipped by 3 bases and J by 5 bases, with 4 bases between them. From germline, CDR1 is KGHSH and CDR2 LQKENI. CDR3 length equals 12 residues. The whole variable domain, filled in from reference TRBV18 and TRBJ1-4, reads NAGVMQNPRHLVRRRGQEARLRCSPMKGHSHVYWYRQLPEEGLKFMVYLQKENIIDESGMPKERFSAEFPKEGPSILRIQQVVRGDSAAYFCASSPLNEKLFFGSGTQLSVL.

J is TRBJ2-1 and V is TRBV2; TRBD2 aligns across 9 bases. This CDR3 spans 17 amino acids. Germline V CDR1 and CDR2: SNHLY, FYNNEI. V lost 7 bases, J lost 7 bases, and 17 bases stayed unmatched. The CDR3 loop is CASILGLAGGSLNEQFF. In DNA form, the CDR3 reads TGTGCCAGCATTTTAGGGCTGGCGGGGGGGAGCTTGAATGAGCAGTTCTTC.

The rearrangement links TRBV30 to TRBJ1-4; 9 bases map to TRBD1. Per the germline V gene, CDR1 is GTSNPN and CDR2 is SVGIG (reference sequence). Unmatched junction bases numbered 10, after V lost 3 bases and J lost 8 bases. This CDR3 comprises 15 residues. The CDR3: CAWRGQGAPEEKLFF. CDR3 in DNA: TGTGCCTGGAGGGGACAGGGCGCGCCAGAGGAAAAACTGTTTTTT.

The rearrangement joins TRBV6-5 to TRBJ1-3, with TRBD1 identical over 7 bases. The trim removed 0 bases at V and 3 bases at J, leaving 5 bases unmatched. Per the germline V gene, CDR1 is MNHEY and CDR2 is SVGAGI. The CDR3 has 16 amino acids. The CDR3 coding sequence is TGTGCCAGCAGTTACTCGATACCAGGGGGTGGAAACACCATATATTTT. Protein: CASSYSIPGGGNTIYF.

The rearrangement uses TRBV6-5 and TRBJ2-1; 9 bases align to TRBD2. The CDR3 length is 15 residues. V lost 7 bases and J lost 8; bases outside the gene matches: 12. The germline V gene has CDR1 MNHEY and CDR2 SVGAGI. CDR3 loop: CASTRSGTSKDEQFF. The CDR3 bases are TGTGCCAGCACCAGATCCGGGACTAGCAAGGATGAGCAGTTCTTC.

The chain links TRBV2 to TRBJ2-1, with TRBD1 matching 8 bases. The CDR3 runs 13 residues. The junction had 10 bases not matched to a gene; V was cut back by 7 bases and J by 11 bases. Germline V gene data show CDR1 as SNHLY and CDR2 as FYNNEI. This chain's CDR3 is CASIRGQGGQQFF. The CDR3 DNA is TGTGCCAGCATTCGAGGACAGGGAGGTCAGCAGTTCTTC.

The chain has TRBV5-6 and TRBJ1-1, with TRBD1 matching over 7 bases. The CDR3 extends over 15 amino acids. Germline V CDR1 and CDR2: SGHDT, YYEEEE. The V segment lost 3 bases and the J segment 0 bases; nucleotides outside the gene matches: 5. CDR3 region: CASSSRTGLNTEAFF. CDR3 coding DNA: TGTGCCAGCAGCTCCCGGACAGGCCTGAACACTGAAGCTTTCTTT.

This chain links TRBV18 with TRBJ1-2, with D tentatively TRBD1 (6 bases). Germline values: CDR1 KGHSH, CDR2 LQKENI. V was pared by 0 bases and J by 6 bases, with 8 bases between. The CDR3 sequence is 13 residues long. CDR3 region: CASSPPGAHGYTF. The CDR3 DNA follows: TGTGCCAGCTCACCACCGGGGGCGCATGGCTACACCTTC.

The chain joins TRBV7-9 to TRBJ1-1; 7 bases are a match to TRBD1. The CDR3 length is 15 residues. Germline lookup yields CDR1 SEHNR and CDR2 FQNEAQ (reference sequence). Trimming cost V 11 bases and J 3 bases; bases outside gene matches: 15. In DNA, the CDR3 is TGTGCCGCTATGAAGTGGACAGGCTGGTACACTGAAGCTTTCTTT. The encoded protein is CAAMKWTGWYTEAFF.

The chain employs TRBV6-5 and TRBJ2-7; TRBD2 aligns across 8 bases. CDR3 length: 16 amino acids. CDR1 is MNHEY and CDR2 is SVGAGI in the germline V gene. V lost 4 bases and J lost 1; bases outside the gene matches: 9. In DNA, the CDR3 is TGTGCCAGCAGTTCGCGAATTACTAGCGGTTCCTACGAGCAGTACTTC. This translates into CASSSRITSGSYEQYF.